The 23 T cell receptor beta chains given below trace back to one sample, sequenced in a study of T cells in Graves' hyperthyroidism and ophthalmopathy. There were TCR beta CDR3 regions amplified from RNA transcripts. Researchers ran a first-round RT-PCR on the TCR CDR3 using the HTBI primer set. Using its own MiXCR run on the multiplex PCR reads, TCRdb lists one record per CDR3 protein. The data show 650,000 to 750,000 distinct CDR3 sequences, with about 15% seen just once and roughly 10% held by the top ten. Sequences were obtained from blood. These receptors came from a woman aged 18-30 years with Graves' hyperthyroidism.

This clonotype has ten or more counts. V and J are TRBV11-3 and TRBJ2-3; D possibly uses TRBD1 or TRBD2 (5 bases each). The CDR3 runs to 16 residues. Per germline, CDR1 SGHNT and CDR2 YENEEA. The V and J ends lost 6 bases and 1 base respectively, with 17 bases between them. The CDR3 here is CASRRQGLRGTDTQYF. DNA for the CDR3: TGTGCCAGCAGACGTCAGGGTTTGAGGGGCACAGATACGCAGTATTTT. Using reference TRBV11-3 and TRBJ2-3 for the parts outside the CDR3, the full variable domain is EAGVVQSPRYKIIEKKQPVAFWCNPISGHNTLYWYLQNLGQGPELLIRYENEEAVDDSQLPKDRFSAERLKGVDSTLKIQPAELGDSAVYLCASRRQGLRGTDTQYFGPGTRLTVL.

The table lists this clonotype with many counts. The chain carries TRBV2 and TRBJ2-1, with TRBD2 identical over 7 bases. Germline V CDR1 and CDR2: SNHLY, FYNNEI. This CDR3 spans 15 amino acids. V dropped 6 bases and J dropped 3; count of bases not matched to a gene: 8. The CDR3: CASSLSGTGYNEQFF. CDR3 bases: TGTGCCAGCAGCCTGAGCGGGACCGGCTACAATGAGCAGTTCTTC.

The table lists this clonotype with many counts. The chain has TRBV6-6 and TRBJ2-1; either TRBD1 or TRBD2 may fit D (7 bases each). V was cut by 1 base and J by 5 bases, with 15 bases left in between. This CDR3 is 16 amino acids long. CDR1 and CDR2 from the germline V gene are MNHNY and SVGAGI (reference sequence). CDR3 amino acids: CASSYWGGGVNNEQFF. The CDR3 DNA reads TGTGCCAGCAGTTACTGGGGAGGGGGCGTTAACAATGAGCAGTTCTTC.

This clonotype was seen at least ten times. V gene TRBV6-1 combines with J gene TRBJ2-7; D is perhaps TRBD1 or TRBD2 (5 bases each). The CDR3 consists of 16 residues. Per germline, CDR1 MNHNS and CDR2 SASEGT. V was pared by 4 bases and J by 0 bases, with 16 bases between. The DNA for the CDR3 is TGTGCCAGCAGTGGCTACCGGGACGGACCCTCCTACGAGCAGTACTTC. Translation: CASSGYRDGPSYEQYF.

This clonotype has at least ten counts. This chain links TRBV7-2 with TRBJ1-2; TRBD1 aligns across 10 bases. The CDR3 contains 15 residues. Germline values: CDR1 SGHTA, CDR2 FQGNSA. V trimming: 5 bases; J trimming: 6 bases; junction bases outside the gene matches: 9. CDR3 residues: CASSPRDRGGHGYTF. The CDR3 nucleotides are TGTGCCAGCAGCCCCCGGGACAGGGGAGGGCATGGCTACACCTTC.

This clonotype has a count of ten or more. V usage is TRBV4-1 and J usage is TRBJ1-2; D gene ambiguous. V dropped 1 base and J dropped 3 bases, with 6 bases sitting between them. The CDR3 extends over 13 amino acids. CDR1 and CDR2 (germline): MGHRA, YSYEKL. CDR3 sequence (DNA): TGCGCCAGCAGCCAAGGGACTGACTATGGCTACACCTTC. Its protein product is CASSQGTDYGYTF.

This chain joins TRBV5-1 and TRBJ2-2, with D perhaps given as TRBD1 or TRBD2 (6 bases each). The CDR3 extends over 17 amino acids. Germline assignment: CDR1 SGHRS and CDR2 YFSETQ. V lost 2 bases and J 5 bases, leaving 19 bases between the germline ends. This CDR3 reads CASSFISGLQGTGELFF. CDR3 bases: TGCGCCAGCAGCTTCATATCGGGACTCCAGGGGACCGGGGAGCTGTTTTTT.

This clonotype was detected a few times. Here the CDR3 omits its conserved ending phenylalanine or tryptophan, so a read error is the likely source. The chain has TRBV30 and TRBJ1-5; possible D gene TRBD1, 6 bases. This CDR3 region has 14 residues. Trimming removed 5 bases at V and 7 bases at J, with 18 bases between. Germline V gene sequence: CDR1 GTSNPN, CDR2 SVGIG (reference sequence). The CDR3 nucleotides read TGTGCCTGGGAACAGGGTAATAGTAAACAGCCCCAGCATCTT. The encoded protein is CAWEQGNSKQPQHL.

The genes are TRBV4-1 and TRBJ2-1, with 7 bases lining up with TRBD1. Germline CDR1 and CDR2: MGHRA and YSYEKL. V lost 6 bases and J lost 7; bases outside the gene matches: 15. CDR3 length equals 16 residues. The CDR3 sequence is CASRRITGEFRNEQFF. For the CDR3, the DNA is TGCGCCAGCAGACGCATCACAGGGGAATTTCGGAATGAGCAGTTCTTC.

Note on this clonotype: With a much larger clone just one base away, this may be a read error. V gene TRBV28 combines with J gene TRBJ2-7, with 8 positions matching TRBD2. The assigned J gene may be wrong: the sequence end matches TRBJ2-1 better. This CDR3 has 15 amino acids. Germline V lookup: CDR1 MDHEN, CDR2 SYDVKM. The CDR3 region is CASSLASGYTYEQFF. CDR3 bases: TGTGCCAGCAGTTTGGCTAGCGGGTATACCTACGAGCAGTTCTTC.

This clonotype was seen only a few times. The rearrangement joins TRBV19 to TRBJ2-2, with unresolved D. Trimming took 3 bases from V and 7 from J, leaving 6 bases between them. Germline CDR1 is LNHDA and CDR2 is SQIVND (reference sequence). The CDR3 totals 12 residues. In DNA, the CDR3 is TGTGCCAGTAGTATGGGCGTCGGGGAGCTGTTTTTT. Its protein product is CASSMGVGELFF.

The chain combines TRBV6-6 with TRBJ2-3, with D perhaps matching TRBD2 (6 bases). Looked up from germline, CDR1 is MNHNY and CDR2 is SVGAGI (reference sequence). The germline V and J ends were trimmed by 0 bases and 0 bases, with 13 bases remaining between them. The CDR3 is made up of 17 amino acids. The DNA for the CDR3 is TGTGCCAGCAGTTACTCTCCGGGACTCGCTAGCACAGATACGCAGTATTTT. Encoded protein: CASSYSPGLASTDTQYF.

This clonotype was recorded many times. The chain links TRBV5-6 to TRBJ2-7, with D possibly called TRBD1 or TRBD2 (5 bases each). The CDR3 runs 14 residues. V gave up 2 bases and J gave up 1 base, with 10 bases separating them. Germline CDR1 reads SGHDT; CDR2 reads YYEEEE. CDR3 protein: CASSLTGRSYEQYF. In DNA, the CDR3 is TGTGCCAGCAGCTTAACGGGACGGTCCTACGAGCAGTACTTC. Combining the CDR3 with reference TRBV5-6 and TRBJ2-7 gives the whole variable domain DAGVTQSPTHLIKTRGQQVTLRCSPKSGHDTVSWYQQALGQGPQFIFQYYEEEERQRGNFPDRFSGHQFPNYSSELNVNALLLGDSALYLCASSLTGRSYEQYFGPGTRLTVT.

This clonotype was counted ten times or more. This chain joins TRBV2 and TRBJ2-7; 9 bases map to TRBD2. This CDR3 region has 15 residues. The germline CDR1 and CDR2 sequences are SNHLY and FYNNEI. V shed 3 bases, J shed 4 bases, and the junction held 7 bases outside the gene matches. The DNA for the CDR3 is TGTGCCAGCAGTGAGGGTTCTAGCGGGACTTACGAGCAGTACTTC. Translating gives CASSEGSSGTYEQYF.

This clonotype has more than one count but fewer than ten. The chain combines TRBV19 with TRBJ1-1; D is perhaps TRBD1 (5 bases). V shed 2 bases and J shed 7 bases, with 11 bases lying between them. Germline V lookup: CDR1 LNHDA, CDR2 SQIVND (reference sequence). The CDR3 spans 13 residues. The CDR3 coding sequence is TGTGCCAGTAGTATATCAGGGTATGGTGAAGCTTTCTTT. Its protein product is CASSISGYGEAFF. The whole variable domain, remainder taken from reference TRBV19 and TRBJ1-1, is DGGITQSPKYLFRKEGQNVTLSCEQNLNHDAMYWYRQDPGQGLRLIYYSQIVNDFQKGDIAEGYSVSREKKESFPLTVTSAQKNPTAFYLCASSISGYGEAFFGQGTRLTVV.

This clonotype appeared many times. The V gene is TRBV30, the J gene TRBJ1-2; the D is unclear. Germline CDR1 reads GTSNPN; CDR2 reads SVGIG (reference sequence). This CDR3 region has 11 residues. V lost 4 bases, J lost 6 bases, and 9 bases lay in between. The CDR3 reads CAWNNYDGYTF. The CDR3 bases are TGTGCCTGGAACAATTACGATGGCTACACCTTC.

This clonotype has ten or more counts. The chain employs TRBV11-2 and TRBJ1-2; TRBD1 aligns across 7 bases. Germline-derived CDR1 and CDR2 are SGHAT and FQNNGV. V trimming: 4 bases; J trimming: 3 bases; junction bases outside the gene matches: 17. The CDR3 covers 18 residues. The CDR3 loop reads CASSSTRQGPRDYYGYTF. The CDR3 DNA sequence: TGTGCCAGCAGCTCGACCAGACAGGGTCCAAGAGATTACTATGGCTACACCTTC. The full variable domain, completed using reference TRBV11-2 and TRBJ1-2, is EAGVAQSPRYKIIEKRQSVAFWCNPISGHATLYWYQQILGQGPKLLIQFQNNGVVDDSQLPKDRFSAERLKGVDSTLKIQPAKLEDSAVYLCASSSTRQGPRDYYGYTFGSGTRLTVV.

The chain carries TRBV7-9 and TRBJ2-1; D not resolved. Germline V CDR1 and CDR2: SEHNR, FQNEAQ (reference sequence). The V end lost 5 bases, the J end lost 12 bases, and 14 bases lay between the germline ends. CDR3 length: 12 amino acids. The CDR3 protein is CASSPPSLGQFF. CDR3 nucleotides: TGTGCCAGCAGCCCCCCCTCCCTCGGGCAGTTCTTC. Supplemented by reference TRBV7-9 and TRBJ2-1, the full variable domain reads DTGVSQNPRHKITKRGQNVTFRCDPISEHNRLYWYRQTLGQGPEFLTYFQNEAQLEKSRLLSDRFSAERPKGSFSTLEIQRTEQGDSAMYLCASSPPSLGQFFGPGTRLTVL.

The chain uses TRBV7-9 and TRBJ2-1; D not certain. V gave up 1 base and J gave up 7 bases, with 14 bases separating them. Per germline, CDR1 SEHNR and CDR2 FQNEAQ (reference sequence). CDR3 length: 15 residues. The CDR3 is CASSLGIGVGNEQFF. In DNA form, the CDR3 reads TGTGCCAGCAGCTTAGGGATCGGAGTGGGTAATGAGCAGTTCTTC.

Regarding this clonotype: One base away lies a much larger clone, so this may be a sequencing read error. The chain couples TRBV27 to TRBJ2-2; no clear D. CDR3 length: 16 residues. The germline gives CDR1 MNHEY, CDR2 SMNVEV (reference sequence). V gave up 5 bases and J gave up 0 bases, with 13 bases separating them. CDR3 amino acids: CASSPSSGANTGELFF. Here the CDR3 DNA reads TGTGCCAGCAGTCCCTCTTCCGGAGCGAACACCGGGGAGCTGTTTTTT.

In its sample, this clonotype was seen a few times. The rearrangement uses TRBV2 and TRBJ1-5; unclear D gene. Germline-derived CDR1 and CDR2 are SNHLY and FYNNEI. The CDR3 is 12 amino acids. Trimming removed 6 bases at V and 6 bases at J, with 9 bases between. CDR3 sequence: CASRTDGQPQHF. CDR3 bases: TGTGCCAGCAGGACTGACGGTCAGCCCCAGCATTTT.

This clonotype was counted many times. The chain combines TRBV5-6 with TRBJ2-7; D might be TRBD1 or TRBD2, each matching 5 bases. This CDR3 has 18 residues. The V end lost 2 bases, the J end lost 4 bases, and 25 bases lay between the germline ends. CDR1 is SGHDT and CDR2 is YYEEEE in the germline V gene. In nucleotides, the CDR3 is TGTGCCAGCAGCTTATTTTTACGGGACGTGTACTTTCCTTACGAGCAGTACTTC. Translation: CASSLFLRDVYFPYEQYF. Complete variable domain (other parts from reference TRBV5-6 and TRBJ2-7): DAGVTQSPTHLIKTRGQQVTLRCSPKSGHDTVSWYQQALGQGPQFIFQYYEEEERQRGNFPDRFSGHQFPNYSSELNVNALLLGDSALYLCASSLFLRDVYFPYEQYFGPGTRLTVT.

This clonotype was counted a few times. This sequence joins TRBV25-1 and TRBJ2-1, with 9 bases aligning to TRBD2. The V gene's germline CDR1 is MGHDK and CDR2 SYGVNS. J was trimmed by 8 bases and V by 5 bases; bases with no gene match: 10. The CDR3 length is 15 residues. CDR3 nucleotides: TGTGCCAGCAGTTCCGCTAGCGGGGTACAAGATGAGCAGTTCTTC. It yields the protein CASSSASGVQDEQFF.